This is a list of T cell receptor beta chains from one sample in a study of shared clonotypes between healthy human individuals. Repertoires were generated with immunoSEQ multiplex PCR, while TCRdb's copy carries only in-frame clones and drops some. Of roughly 700,000 clones detected, over 65% appear once; the ten largest clones hold more than 1.5%. Sequenced: memory CD4+ T cells sorted from blood. The source of these receptors is a woman aged 30 to 39 in good health. CDR3s include the opening cysteine and the closing phenylalanine or tryptophan. A D gene is named only where the DNA matches it firmly. Not all rows give a size; the values are once, few, many and, for expanded clones, a class.

TRBJ2-5,-,TRBV7-8,-,TGTGCCAGCAGGGCTATAGGGGCCCAAGAGACCCAGTACTTC,CASRAIGAQETQYF
TRBJ1-5,few,TRBV2,-,TGTGCCAGCAGTGATCAGCGGGTGGGCAATCAGCCCCAGCATTTT,CASSDQRVGNQPQHF
TRBJ2-7,few,TRBV7-2,TRBD1,TGTGCCAGCAGCAATACAGGGGCGCCATACGAGCAGTACTTC,CASSNTGAPYEQYF
TRBJ2-1,-,TRBV2,-,TGTGCCAGCAACTTCCAGGGATACGAGCAGTTCTTC,CASNFQGYEQFF
TRBJ2-7,-,TRBV5-6,TRBD1,TGTGCCAGCAGCTTGAGGGGACAGACTTACGAGCAGTACTTC,CASSLRGQTYEQYF
TRBJ1-3,-,TRBV5-4,TRBD1,TGTGCCAGCAGCCCGGACAGGAGAGGAAACACCATATATTTT,CASSPDRRGNTIYF
TRBJ1-1,-,TRBV29-1,-,TGCAGCGGGACCCGGGATATGAACACTGAAGCTTTCTTT,CSGTRDMNTEAFF
TRBJ2-5,-,TRBV5-6,-,TGTGCCAGCAGCTTGGTAGGAACAGGAGGGGAGACCCAGTACTTC,CASSLVGTGGETQYF
TRBJ2-3,-,TRBV30,TRBD2,TGTGCGGGGAGGGGAGATCCAGATACGCAGTATTTT,CAGRGDPDTQYF
TRBJ1-1,-,TRBV5-1,-,TGCGCCAGCAGCTTAGGAAGGGCAACACCCAGGAACACTGAAGCTTTCTTT,CASSLGRATPRNTEAFF
TRBJ1-1,-,TRBV11-2,-,TGTGCCAGCAGCCCACGGGGGAACCCGAACACTGAAGCTTTCTTT,CASSPRGNPNTEAFF
TRBJ2-1,-,TRBV9,-,TGTGCCAGCAGCGTAGGGGGGACTTCTTACAATGAGCAGTTCTTC,CASSVGGTSYNEQFF
TRBJ2-7,many,TRBV15,-,TGTGCCACCAGCAGAGACGGAGCATCCTACGAGCAGTACTTC,CATSRDGASYEQYF
TRBJ2-1,few,TRBV19,-,TGTGCCAGTACCACACTCGGGGCGAACCTTTGGAATGAGCAGTTCTTC,CASTTLGANLWNEQFF
TRBJ2-3,-,TRBV6-1,-,TGTGCCAGCGAACAAGGAAACACAGATACGCAGTATTTT,CASEQGNTDTQYF
TRBJ2-5,once,TRBV7-6,-,TGTGCCAGCAGCTTAGAAGTGGGGAGAACCCAGTACTTC,CASSLEVGRTQYF
TRBJ2-5,many,TRBV4-1,-,TGCGCCAGCAGCCAAGATCCGGTCGCCGCCTTTGGGAAGACCCAGTACTTC,CASSQDPVAAFGKTQYF
TRBJ2-5,-,TRBV15,-,TGTGCCACCAGCAGAGATCCACTCCGGTACCAAGAGACCCAGTACTTC,CATSRDPLRYQETQYF
TRBJ2-7,few,TRBV11-2,TRBD1,TGTGCCAGCAGCCCCCAGGGGGCGGTTTACGAGCAGTACTTC,CASSPQGAVYEQYF
TRBJ2-2,-,TRBV29-1,TRBD2,TGCAGCGTACAAGGACTAGCGGGATCGGACACCGGGGAGCTGTTTTTT,CSVQGLAGSDTGELFF
TRBJ1-1,-,TRBV6-6,-,TGTGCCAGCAGTTACTCGGGACCATGGACTGAAGCTTTCTTT,CASSYSGPWTEAFF
TRBJ1-3,-,TRBV5-8,-,TGTGCCAGCAGCTTGGAGCCAGCGGGACACGGAAACACCATATATTTT,CASSLEPAGHGNTIYF
TRBJ2-7,few,TRBV7-8,-,TGTGCCAGCAGCTTAGCCGTAGGGCAGCGGTACGAGCAGTACTTC,CASSLAVGQRYEQYF
TRBJ1-4,-,TRBV10-2,-,TGCGCCAGCAGTGAGGGGGCTGCTGAAAAACTGTTTTTT,CASSEGAAEKLFF
TRBJ1-1,-,TRBV25-1,TRBD1,TGTGCCATACAAGCCCAGGGGGGTAAAGCTTTCTTT,CAIQAQGGKAFF
TRBJ2-2,-,TRBV4-1,-,TGCGCCAGCAGCCAAGATAGCTGGATGGACACCGGGGAGCTGTTTTTT,CASSQDSWMDTGELFF
TRBJ2-1,once,TRBV30,-,TGTGCCTGGAGTATGGGGGGTATCGCCCGTGAGCAGTTCTTC,CAWSMGGIAREQFF
TRBJ1-2,-,TRBV10-2,TRBD1,TGCGCCAGCAAAGAGGGATTAATTGACAGGGGAGGAGGCTACACCTTC,CASKEGLIDRGGGYTF
TRBJ1-1,-,TRBV27,-,TGTGCCAGCAGTTTAGGCCCCCTAGGAAGTACTGAAGCTTTCTTT,CASSLGPLGSTEAFF
TRBJ2-5,-,TRBV5-1,TRBD1,TGCGCCAGCAGCCCCGGGACAGGGGATGGATTCCAAGAGACCCAGTACTTC,CASSPGTGDGFQETQYF
TRBJ1-2,-,TRBV7-3,TRBD1,TGTGCCAGCAGCACCTCCGGGACAGTCTATGGCTACACCTTC,CASSTSGTVYGYTF
TRBJ2-7,-,TRBV28,-,TGTGCCAGTTCGAGAGACCCACAGGGGCAGTACTTC,CASSRDPQGQYF
TRBJ1-2,-,TRBV5-6,-,TGTGCCAGCAGCCCGGACAGCCCTGCCGGTGGCTACACCTTC,CASSPDSPAGGYTF
TRBJ2-3,-,TRBV6-6,-,TGTGCCAGCAGTTACTCGAATCGGCCAGATACGCAGTATTTT,CASSYSNRPDTQYF
TRBJ2-2,-,TRBV11-2,TRBD1,TGTGCCAGCAGCCCTGGGACAGGGCGGCGGACCGGGGAGCTGTTTTTT,CASSPGTGRRTGELFF
TRBJ2-7,-,TRBV30,-,TGTGCCTGGAGTAGTGCGTACGAGCAGTACTTC,CAWSSAYEQYF
TRBJ2-1,-,TRBV10-1,-,TGCGCCAGCAGTGGGCGCGTGGCTGGCCTCAATGAGCAGTTCTTC,CASSGRVAGLNEQFF
TRBJ2-3,-,TRBV19,-,TGTGCCAGTGGGGGCGGGTCAGATACGCAGTATTTT,CASGGGSDTQYF
TRBJ2-2,-,TRBV9,TRBD2,TGTGCCAGCAGCGTTGGCCTAGCGGAGCAGAACACCGGGGAGCTGTTTTTT,CASSVGLAEQNTGELFF
TRBJ1-5,-,TRBV4-2,-,TGTGCCAGCAGCCAAGGGGAGGGAGGCGCTAATCAGCCCCAGCATTTT,CASSQGEGGANQPQHF
TRBJ2-7,-,TRBV28,TRBD2,TGTGCCAGCAGTGCAACTCGGACTAGCGGGCGGAACGAGCAGTACTTC,CASSATRTSGRNEQYF
TRBJ2-3,-,TRBV27,-,TGTGCCAGCAGTTTAATAGCTTATGCTGGCTCGTCTAGCACAGATACGCAGTATTTT,CASSLIAYAGSSSTDTQYF
TRBJ1-1,-,TRBV9,-,TGTGCCAGCAGCGTTAGCTGGGGGAACACTGAAGCTTTCTTT,CASSVSWGNTEAFF
TRBJ2-7,-,TRBV18,-,TGTGCCAGCTCACCACAGAGGCTCGAGCCCCTGTACTTC,CASSPQRLEPLYF
TRBJ1-1,many,TRBV7-3,-,TGTGCCAGCAGCACAGGGTCGGACACTGAAGCTTTCTTT,CASSTGSDTEAFF
TRBJ2-1,-,TRBV14,-,TGTGCCAGCAGCCAAGCCTTGAGGGGGGATGAGCAGTTCTTC,CASSQALRGDEQFF
TRBJ2-7,many,TRBV7-9,-,TGTGCCAGCAGCTTCGGGAACTACGAGCAGTACTTC,CASSFGNYEQYF
TRBJ2-1,-,TRBV11-2,-,TGTGCCAGCAGCCGCCGTCGGGGCCCCTCCTACAATGAGCAGTTCTTC,CASSRRRGPSYNEQFF
TRBJ1-1,-,TRBV5-1,TRBD1,TGCGCCAGCAGCTCGAATACAGGGGGGTACACTGAAGCTTTCTTT,CASSSNTGGYTEAFF
TRBJ1-2,-,TRBV19,-,TGTGCCAGTAGCACTAGACAGACCTATGGCTACACCTTC,CASSTRQTYGYTF
TRBJ2-7,-,TRBV15,-,TGTGCCACCAGCAGAGATGCCCTCGACAGCCCCAGCCACGAGCAGTACTTC,CATSRDALDSPSHEQYF
TRBJ1-3,-,TRBV11-2,-,TGTGCCAGCAGCTCTTCCGGGACGCCGGGAAACACCATATATTTT,CASSSSGTPGNTIYF
TRBJ2-7,-,TRBV6-5,TRBD2,TGTGCCAGCAGCCCCCAGGCGGGAGGGTCCTACGAGCAGTACTTC,CASSPQAGGSYEQYF
TRBJ2-4,-,TRBV2,TRBD2,TGTGCCAGCAGTCTAGCCCCTAGCGGGGGGCAAAACATTCAGTACTTC,CASSLAPSGGQNIQYF
TRBJ2-2,-,TRBV6-6,-,TGTGCCAGCAGTGGGCAGGCGGACGGGGAGCTGTTTTTT,CASSGQADGELFF
TRBJ1-1,-,TRBV7-9,-,TGTGCCAGCAGCCAACCAGGGGACACTGAAGCTTTCTTT,CASSQPGDTEAFF
TRBJ2-3,-,TRBV7-9,-,TGTGCCAGCAGCCCCTCCGGGGACATGCAGTATTTT,CASSPSGDMQYF